The T cell receptor beta chain under discussion was sequenced for a study of shared clonotypes between healthy human individuals. Overall study results and limits: For sorted subsets, rarefaction showed incomplete sequencing despite large depth. Among the subsets, naive ones generally showed larger estimated richness than memory ones.

Measured with immunoSEQ multiplex PCR; TCRdb has only the in-frame clones, and not every one. This table holds around 2.5 million clones, approximately 93% found once. Note on this clone: Its antigen is unidentified.

The CDR3 runs 15 residues. The trim removed 6 bases at V and 4 bases at J, leaving 9 bases unmatched. Germline V gives CDR1 MDHEN, CDR2 SYDVKM. The chain employs TRBV28 and TRBJ1-2, with 9 bases that match TRBD1. This TCR was recovered from a man younger than 30 in good health. Some clones in this sample may be carry-over from other donors' samples. The sequenced material came from naive CD4+ T cells from PBMCs. Regarding subset: CD45RA+ positively selected. The CDR3 region has the DNA TGTGCCAGCAGGTACTCCGGGACAGGGCTCTATGGCTACACCTTC. Its protein product is CASRYSGTGLYGYTF.